This TCR beta chain was recovered during a study of cytomegalovirus exposure and HLA in healthy donors. Findings of the study overall: The investigators catalogued 150 or so TCR beta chains as cytomegalovirus-associated. Analyses of presence and absence presupposed an approximately uniform sequencing depth across donors.

In the case of this clone: The target antigen is unknown.

The ends lost 3 bases at V and 9 bases at J; junction bases unmatched: 4. Germline V CDR1 and CDR2: LGHNA, YNFKEQ. The CDR3 has 14 residues. PCR used 60 Vbeta primers and 13 Jbeta primers. The table came from immunoSEQ multiplex PCR; TCRdb's copy has only in-frame clones and leaves some out. The record lists approximately 120,000 clones, of which the ten most abundant hold approximately 1.9%. Whereas donors were nominally healthy upon sampling, unrecorded immune exposures were probable. The V and J genes are TRBV4-2 and TRBJ2-2; 10 bases align to TRBD2. This TCR was sampled from an older woman in good health and CMV-seronegative. Source material: PBMCs. CDR3 sequence (DNA): TGTGCCAGCAGCCAGGGGACTAGCGATCGGGAGCTGTTTTTT. Translated: CASSQGTSDRELFF.